A selection of T cell receptor beta chains follows, all from one sample in a study of T-cell reconstitution after alpha-beta-depleted transplantation in children. TCRdb passed the PCR reads through MiXCR, listing each CDR3 protein once. This table holds just under 250,000 distinct CDR3 sequences, roughly 23% found once. The sample here was PBMCs, taken before TCRalphabeta/CD19-depleted stem cell transplant. The source is a girl aged 2 to 10 with Fanconi anemia, due to receive a stem cell transplant. CDR3s include the opening cysteine and the closing phenylalanine or tryptophan. The D gene is left open where the match is weak. For some rows the clone size is stated as once, few or many, or as a class when expanded; others skip it.

d_gene | j_gene | v_gene | abundance | CDR3aa | CDR3nt
. | TRBJ2-1 | TRBV25-1 | once | CASSDGQSSYNEQFF | TGTGCCAGCAGTGACGGACAGAGCTCCTACAATGAGCAGTTCTTC
. | TRBJ2-7 | TRBV29-1 | . | CSAFGRDGAYEQYF | TGCAGCGCCTTCGGTCGGGACGGAGCCTACGAGCAGTACTTC
TRBD1 | TRBJ2-7 | TRBV9 | . | CASSPRTGGYEQYF | TGTGCCAGCAGCCCCCGGACAGGGGGATACGAGCAGTACTTC
. | TRBJ1-5 | TRBV20-1 | . | CSALHQFPLPYQPQHF | TGCAGTGCTTTACACCAATTCCCCCTGCCCTATCAGCCCCAGCATTTT
TRBD2 | TRBJ2-7 | TRBV7-2 | . | CASSLPSGPLFSYEQYF | TGTGCCAGCAGCTTACCTAGCGGACCTCTCTTCTCCTACGAGCAGTACTTC
. | TRBJ2-7 | TRBV20-1 | . | CSARGYWQGFYEQYF | TGCAGTGCTAGAGGTTATTGGCAGGGGTTCTACGAGCAGTACTTC
TRBD1 | TRBJ2-7 | TRBV7-9 | many | CASSRGAGTGPYYEQYF | TGTGCCAGCAGCCGAGGGGCCGGGACAGGTCCGTACTACGAGCAGTACTTC
. | TRBJ2-3 | TRBV29-1 | few | CSVEVQPDTQYF | TGCAGCGTTGAAGTTCAGCCAGATACGCAGTATTTT
. | TRBJ1-5 | TRBV12-3/TRBV12-4 | . | CASSLAAGSNQPQHF | TGTGCCAGCAGCCTGGCTGCAGGGAGCAATCAGCCCCAGCATTTT
. | TRBJ2-7 | TRBV23-1 | few | CASSDEIYEQYF | TGCGCCAGCAGTGATGAAATTTACGAGCAGTACTTC
. | TRBJ2-1 | TRBV20-1 | many | CSATTLLNSYNEQFF | TGCAGTGCTACGACCCTCCTTAACTCCTACAATGAGCAGTTCTTC
TRBD1 | TRBJ2-7 | TRBV5-1 | . | CASSLGQGPLPRTEQYF | TGCGCCAGCAGCTTGGGACAGGGCCCCCTTCCTCGTACCGAGCAGTACTTC
TRBD2 | TRBJ2-7 | TRBV29-1 | many | CSGASGVSYEQYF | TGCAGCGGAGCTAGCGGGGTATCCTACGAGCAGTACTTC
TRBD2 | TRBJ2-5 | TRBV6-5 | . | CASSYKTGGPQETQYF | TGTGCCAGCAGTTACAAAACGGGAGGTCCCCAAGAGACCCAGTACTTC
. | TRBJ2-1 | TRBV20-1 | many | CSARREQFF | TGCAGTGCTAGACGGGAGCAGTTCTTC
. | TRBJ1-1 | TRBV5-1 | . | CASSSGRNTEAFF | TGCGCCAGCAGCTCGGGACGGAACACTGAAGCTTTCTTT
. | TRBJ2-1 | TRBV20-1 | . | CSAIDNEQFF | TGCAGTGCTATAGACAATGAGCAGTTCTTC
. | TRBJ1-1 | TRBV29-1 | few | CSVWEVVRNTEAFF | TGCAGCGTCTGGGAGGTGGTCAGGAACACTGAAGCTTTCTTT
. | TRBJ2-5 | TRBV12-3/TRBV12-4 | many | CASSLDRIRQETQYF | TGTGCCAGCAGTTTGGATCGAATTCGGCAAGAGACCCAGTACTTC
TRBD1 | TRBJ1-1 | TRBV29-1 | few | CSVDTGGGTEAFF | TGCAGCGTTGATACAGGGGGAGGCACTGAAGCTTTCTTT
. | TRBJ2-3 | TRBV29-1 | many | CSVGSVADTQYF | TGCAGCGTTGGTTCAGTCGCTGATACGCAGTATTTT
. | TRBJ2-1 | TRBV11-2 | . | CASTNGGHRDEQFF | TGTGCCAGCACCAACGGGGGGCACCGCGATGAGCAGTTCTTC
. | TRBJ2-7 | TRBV20-1 | . | CSARDRGLLYEQYF | TGCAGTGCTAGAGATCGGGGGTTGCTCTACGAGCAGTACTTC
. | TRBJ2-3 | TRBV12-3/TRBV12-4 | many | CASTGQRLSTDTQYF | TGTGCCAGCACCGGACAGCGTCTCAGCACAGATACGCAGTATTTT
. | TRBJ2-7 | TRBV5-1 | few | CASSLGGRVHEQYF | TGCGCCAGCAGCTTGGGCGGAAGAGTCCACGAGCAGTACTTC
TRBD1 | TRBJ1-1 | TRBV12-3/TRBV12-4 | many | CASSLDREDTEAFF | TGTGCCAGCAGTTTGGACAGGGAGGACACTGAAGCTTTCTTT
. | TRBJ1-2 | TRBV6-5 | . | CASSYSPGGYTF | TGTGCCAGCAGTTACTCGCCAGGTGGCTACACCTTC
. | TRBJ2-1 | TRBV2 | few | CASSKSHNEQFF | TGTGCCAGCTCTAAATCCCACAATGAGCAGTTCTTC
TRBD1 | TRBJ1-2 | TRBV18 | many | CASSTTTGEVYGYTF | TGTGCCAGCTCAACGACGACAGGGGAGGTCTATGGCTACACCTTC
. | TRBJ2-2 | TRBV29-1 | many | CSATTGTGTGELFF | TGCAGCGCCACGACCGGGACTGGCACCGGGGAGCTGTTTTTT